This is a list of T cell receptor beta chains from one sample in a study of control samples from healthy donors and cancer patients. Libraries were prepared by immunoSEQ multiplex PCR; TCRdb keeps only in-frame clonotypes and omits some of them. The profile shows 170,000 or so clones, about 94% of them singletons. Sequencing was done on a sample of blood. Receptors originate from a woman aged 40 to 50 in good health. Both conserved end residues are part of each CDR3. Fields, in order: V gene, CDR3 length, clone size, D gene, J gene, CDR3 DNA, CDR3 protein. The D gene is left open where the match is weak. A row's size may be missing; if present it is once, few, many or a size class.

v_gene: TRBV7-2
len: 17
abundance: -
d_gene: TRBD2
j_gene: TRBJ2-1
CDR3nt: TGTGCCAGCAGCCCCAGACGACTAGCGGGAAACTACAATGAGCAGTTCTTC
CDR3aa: CASSPRRLAGNYNEQFF

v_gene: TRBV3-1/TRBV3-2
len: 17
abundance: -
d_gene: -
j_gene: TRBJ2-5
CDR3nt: TGTGCCAGCAGCCCCCTTAGCGGCAATACCCAGGGGGAGACCCAGTACTTC
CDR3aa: CASSPLSGNTQGETQYF

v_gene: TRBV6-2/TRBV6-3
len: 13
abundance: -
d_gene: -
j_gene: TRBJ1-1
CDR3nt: TGTGCCAGCAGTTACGGGAAGAACACTGAAGCTTTCTTT
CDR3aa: CASSYGKNTEAFF

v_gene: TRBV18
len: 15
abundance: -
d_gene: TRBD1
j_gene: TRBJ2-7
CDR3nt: TGTGCCAGCTCACCACGGGTGGGACAGAGCTACGAGCAGTACTTC
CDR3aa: CASSPRVGQSYEQYF

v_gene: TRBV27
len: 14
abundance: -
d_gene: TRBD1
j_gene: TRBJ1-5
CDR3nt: TGTGCCAGCAGTGGGGACAGGGGCAATCAGCCCCAGCATTTT
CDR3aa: CASSGDRGNQPQHF

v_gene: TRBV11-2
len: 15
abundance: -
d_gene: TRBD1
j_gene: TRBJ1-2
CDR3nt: TGTGCCAGCAGCGAAACGACAGGGGTAGTAAGTGGCTACACCTTC
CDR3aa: CASSETTGVVSGYTF

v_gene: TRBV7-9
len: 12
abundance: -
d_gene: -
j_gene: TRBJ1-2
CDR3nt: TGTGCCAGCAGCTTCCCCGACTATGGCTACACCTTC
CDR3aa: CASSFPDYGYTF

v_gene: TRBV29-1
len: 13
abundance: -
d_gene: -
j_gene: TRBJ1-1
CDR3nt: TGCAGCGTTAGGATGGGTCTTGACACTGAAGCTTTCTTT
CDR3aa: CSVRMGLDTEAFF

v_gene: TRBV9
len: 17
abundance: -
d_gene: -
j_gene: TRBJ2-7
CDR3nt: TGTGCCAGTAGCGTAGGGGGACACATCCTGAGCTGGGGCGAGCAGTACTTC
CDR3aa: CASSVGGHILSWGEQYF

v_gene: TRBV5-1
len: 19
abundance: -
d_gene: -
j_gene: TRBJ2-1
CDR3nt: TGCGCCAGCAGCTTGGTAGTTTCGTCCAGGAAGAGCTCCTACAATGAGCAGTTCTTC
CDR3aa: CASSLVVSSRKSSYNEQFF

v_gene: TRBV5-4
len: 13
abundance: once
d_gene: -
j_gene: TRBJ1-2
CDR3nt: TGTGCCAGCAGCTCTACAGGGTATGACGGCTACACCTTC
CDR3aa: CASSSTGYDGYTF

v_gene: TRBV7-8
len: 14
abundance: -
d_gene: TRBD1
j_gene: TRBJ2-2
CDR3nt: TGTGCCAGTCTCGACAGGGTGAACACCGGGGAGCTGTTTTTT
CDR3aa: CASLDRVNTGELFF

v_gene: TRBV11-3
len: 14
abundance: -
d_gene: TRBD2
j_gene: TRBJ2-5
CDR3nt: TGTGCCAGCAGCCCTGTAGCGGGAGTGGAGACCCAGTACTTC
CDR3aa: CASSPVAGVETQYF

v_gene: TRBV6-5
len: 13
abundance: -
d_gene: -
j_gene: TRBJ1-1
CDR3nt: TGTGCCAGCAGTCTTCAGAGTTACACTGAAGCTTTCTTT
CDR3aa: CASSLQSYTEAFF

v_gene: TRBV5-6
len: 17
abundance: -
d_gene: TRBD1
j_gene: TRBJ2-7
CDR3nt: TGTGCCAGCAGCTCAACCGCCGGGACAGGGGTATCCTACGAGCAGTACTTC
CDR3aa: CASSSTAGTGVSYEQYF

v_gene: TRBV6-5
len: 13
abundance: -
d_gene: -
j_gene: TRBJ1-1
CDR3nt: TGTGCCAGCAGTTACTCGACACGGGGGCCAGCTTTCTTT
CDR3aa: CASSYSTRGPAFF

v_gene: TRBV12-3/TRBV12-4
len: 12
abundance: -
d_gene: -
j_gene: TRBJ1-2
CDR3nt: TGTGCCAGCAGTCTGAGTCGGGAACGCTACACCTTC
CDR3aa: CASSLSRERYTF

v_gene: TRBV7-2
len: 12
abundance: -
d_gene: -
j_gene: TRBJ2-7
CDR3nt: TGTGCCAGCAGCTTAGTTCCCCACGAGCAGTACTTC
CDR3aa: CASSLVPHEQYF

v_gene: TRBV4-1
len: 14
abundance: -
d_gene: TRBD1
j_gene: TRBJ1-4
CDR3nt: TGCGCCAGCAGCCCCCCGGGACAGTATGAAAAACTGTTTTTT
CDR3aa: CASSPPGQYEKLFF

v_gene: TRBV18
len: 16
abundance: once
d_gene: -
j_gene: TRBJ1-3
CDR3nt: TGTGCCAGCTCACCTCAGACCATAAACTCTGGAAACACCATATATTTT
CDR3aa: CASSPQTINSGNTIYF

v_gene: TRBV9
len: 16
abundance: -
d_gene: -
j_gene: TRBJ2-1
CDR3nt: TGTGCCAGCAGCGTAAGCCCACGGACGGAGGACAATGAGCAGTTCTTC
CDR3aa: CASSVSPRTEDNEQFF

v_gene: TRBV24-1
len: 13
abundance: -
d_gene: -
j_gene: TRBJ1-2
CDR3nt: TGTGCCACCAGTGATGGGACTCTCTATGGCTACACCTTC
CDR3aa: CATSDGTLYGYTF

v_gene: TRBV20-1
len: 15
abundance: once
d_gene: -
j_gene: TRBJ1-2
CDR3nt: TGCAGTGCTAGTTTCCCGGGCAGTGCGGACTATGGCTACACCTTC
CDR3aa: CSASFPGSADYGYTF

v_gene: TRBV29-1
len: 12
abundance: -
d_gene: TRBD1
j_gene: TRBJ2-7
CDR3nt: TGCAGCGTTGAGGGACAGGGTGACGAGCAGTACTTC
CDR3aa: CSVEGQGDEQYF

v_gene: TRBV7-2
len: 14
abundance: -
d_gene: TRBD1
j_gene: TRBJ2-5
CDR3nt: TGTGCCAGCAGCAACGACAGGGGAGGAGAGACCCAGTACTTC
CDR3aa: CASSNDRGGETQYF

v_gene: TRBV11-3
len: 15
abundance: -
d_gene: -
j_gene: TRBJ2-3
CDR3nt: TGTGCCAGCAGCTTTGGGGACCCGAGCACAGATACGCAGTATTTT
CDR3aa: CASSFGDPSTDTQYF

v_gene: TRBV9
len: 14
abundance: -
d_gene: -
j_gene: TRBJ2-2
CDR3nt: TGTGCCAGCAGCGTTGGGGGGAGCGCCGGGGAGCTGTTTTTT
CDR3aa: CASSVGGSAGELFF

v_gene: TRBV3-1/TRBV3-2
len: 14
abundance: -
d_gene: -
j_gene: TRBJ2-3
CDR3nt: TGTGCCAGCAGCCAAGAGGGCACGACAGATACGCAGTATTTT
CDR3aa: CASSQEGTTDTQYF

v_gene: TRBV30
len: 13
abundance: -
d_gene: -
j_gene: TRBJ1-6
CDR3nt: TGTGCCTGGAGCGACGGAGTTAATTCACCCCTCCACTTT
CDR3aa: CAWSDGVNSPLHF

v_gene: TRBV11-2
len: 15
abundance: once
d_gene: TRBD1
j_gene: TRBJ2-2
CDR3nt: TGTGCCAGCAGCTCACGTGGGACAGAGGCCGGGGAGCTGTTTTTT
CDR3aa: CASSSRGTEAGELFF

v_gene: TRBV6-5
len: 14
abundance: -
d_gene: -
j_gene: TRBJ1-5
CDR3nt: TGTGCCAGCAGTTGGGGAAGGGGCAATCAGCCCCAGCATTTT
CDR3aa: CASSWGRGNQPQHF

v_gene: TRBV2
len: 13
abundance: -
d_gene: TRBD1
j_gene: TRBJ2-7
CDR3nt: TGTGCCAGCAGTGAAGGGACAGGGGACGAGCAGTACTTC
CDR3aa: CASSEGTGDEQYF

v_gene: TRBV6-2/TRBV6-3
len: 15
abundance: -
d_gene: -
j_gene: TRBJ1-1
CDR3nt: TGTGCCAGCAGTTACCTCGAGCGCAAGGGGACTGAAGCTTTCTTT
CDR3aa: CASSYLERKGTEAFF

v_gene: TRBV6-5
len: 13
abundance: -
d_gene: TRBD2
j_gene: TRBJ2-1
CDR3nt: TGTGCCAGCAGGACTAGCGGGAGTGAAGAGCAGTTCTTC
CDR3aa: CASRTSGSEEQFF

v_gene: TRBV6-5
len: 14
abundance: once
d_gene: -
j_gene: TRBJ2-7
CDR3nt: TGTGCCAGCAGTTCTGATTACAGGGTTCCCGAGCAGTACTTC
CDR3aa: CASSSDYRVPEQYF

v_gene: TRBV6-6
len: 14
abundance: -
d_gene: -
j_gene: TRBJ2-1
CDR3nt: TGTGCCAGCAGTTACCGGGCCGGGCTTAATGAGCAGTTCTTC
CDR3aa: CASSYRAGLNEQFF

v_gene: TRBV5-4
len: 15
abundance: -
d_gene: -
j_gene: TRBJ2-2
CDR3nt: TGTGCCAGCAGCCTGGCGGCAAGGAACACCGGGGAGCTGTTTTTT
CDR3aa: CASSLAARNTGELFF

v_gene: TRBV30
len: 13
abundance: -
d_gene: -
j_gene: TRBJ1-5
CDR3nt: TGTGCCTGGAGTGGGGACACTAATCAGCCCCAGCATTTT
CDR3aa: CAWSGDTNQPQHF

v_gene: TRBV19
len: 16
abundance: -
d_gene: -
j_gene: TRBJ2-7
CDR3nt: TGTGCCAGTAGTATCTTAAGCACAGGGAGCAGCTACGAGCAGTACTTC
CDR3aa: CASSILSTGSSYEQYF

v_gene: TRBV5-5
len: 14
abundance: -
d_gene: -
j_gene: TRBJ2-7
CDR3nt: TGTGCCAGCAGCTTATTGTTCGTAGACTACGAGCAGTACTTC
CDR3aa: CASSLLFVDYEQYF

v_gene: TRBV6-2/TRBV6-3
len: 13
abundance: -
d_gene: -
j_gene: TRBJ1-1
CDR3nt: TGTGCCAGCAGCCTGATGGGGACAACTGAAGCTTTCTTT
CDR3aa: CASSLMGTTEAFF

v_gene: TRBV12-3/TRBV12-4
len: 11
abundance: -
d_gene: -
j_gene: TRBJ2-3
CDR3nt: TGTGCCAGCAGCTCCACAGATACGCAGTATTTT
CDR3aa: CASSSTDTQYF

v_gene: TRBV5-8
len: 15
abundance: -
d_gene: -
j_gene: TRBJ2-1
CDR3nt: TGTGCCAGCAGCTTGGGAAGAGGCCCAGGTGATGAGCAGTTCTTC
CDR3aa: CASSLGRGPGDEQFF